This T cell receptor (beta chain) was identified in a study of regulatory T cells in long-lasting Graves disease. Whole-study results and caveats: Persistent disease preferred TRBV28, TRBJ1-2 and TRBJ2-5; new disease, TRBV20-1 and TRBJ2-1.

In regard to this clonotype: Its antigen is not known.

As for time point: newly diagnosed GD, antithyroid drugs for less than 3 months. Extracted RNA from PBMCs served as the source of the TCR library. A roughly 8.6-milliliter sample of peripheral blood was drawn into EDTA tubes. V shed 5 bases and J shed 4 bases, with 15 bases lying between them. Looked up from germline, CDR1 is SGHRS and CDR2 is YFSETQ. CDR3 length equals 14 residues. Researchers made TCR beta libraries by using iRepertoire HTBI primers and running Arm-PCR on CDR3 regions. TCRdb reprocessed the multiplex PCR reads via MiXCR and lists one record per CDR3 protein. Among about 380,000 distinct CDR3 sequences, around a sixth were seen once, and the ten largest hold around a fifth.

The source of this sequence is a female donor with Graves disease. The V call is TRBV5-1, the J call TRBJ1-1; TRBD1 might be the D (6 bases). This specimen consisted of peripheral blood mononuclear cells (PBMCs), obtained at new diagnosis, from a patient treated with antithyroid drugs. CDR3 region: CASSEQGGGTEAFF. CDR3 DNA sequence: TGCGCCAGCAGTGAACAGGGTGGGGGCACTGAAGCTTTCTTT.